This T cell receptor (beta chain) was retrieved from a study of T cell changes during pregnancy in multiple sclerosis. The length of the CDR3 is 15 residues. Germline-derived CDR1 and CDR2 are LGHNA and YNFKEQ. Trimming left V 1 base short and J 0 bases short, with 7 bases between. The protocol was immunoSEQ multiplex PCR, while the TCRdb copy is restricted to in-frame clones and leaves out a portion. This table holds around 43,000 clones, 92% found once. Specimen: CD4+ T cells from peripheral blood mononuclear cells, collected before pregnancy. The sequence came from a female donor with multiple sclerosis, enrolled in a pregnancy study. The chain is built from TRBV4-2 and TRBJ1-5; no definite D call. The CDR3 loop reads CASSQGLNSNQPQHF. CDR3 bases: TGTGCCAGCAGCCAAGGCCTAAATAGCAATCAGCCCCAGCATTTT.